The present TCR beta chain was sequenced within a study of blood T cell repertoires in COVID-19. About the study: COVID-19 samples collected from the United States, Italy and Spain covered acute and convalescent phases. Nucleic acid was either cDNA or gDNA, and it came from T cells, B-cell-depleted T cells, or PBMCs.

Seattle-derived patients entered the study during active infection and were followed longitudinally. Original methodology: It was from reference gene primer amplification that nucleated cell counts were estimated. The method was immunoSEQ multiplex PCR; TCRdb's version includes in-frame clones alone and lacks a portion of them. V and J calls and clone size are given by that table; D and trimming were obtained from the DNA. This table holds some 240,000 clones, around 89% found once. CDR3 length: 16 amino acids. Per the germline V gene, CDR1 is MNHNS and CDR2 is SASEGT. V trimming: 2 bases; J trimming: 7 bases; junction bases outside the gene matches: 9.

The sequence was obtained from a woman aged 55-69 years with COVID-19, enrolled during active disease. The chain combines TRBV6-1 with TRBJ1-5; 9 bases align to TRBD1. The sequencing input was peripheral blood. In nucleotides, the CDR3 is TGTGCCAGCAGTGAAAATGACAGGGGGTATTGGCAGCCCCAGCATTTT. It is translated as CASSENDRGYWQPQHF.